The clone carrying this TCR beta chain was counted many times. Its specificity is not known. These data originate in a study of CD8+CD57+ T cells in acquired aplastic anemia. Across the study: Sorted CD4+ and CD8+ cells gave a mean 3.2 ug DNA, range about 0.19 to 27.4 ug.

Genomic DNA served as template for TCR beta VDJ and CDR3 profiling. TCRdb redid the calling of the reads with MiXCR, one entry per CDR3 protein. The top ten hold around 0.82% of the sample, which has 450,000 to 600,000 distinct CDR3 sequences, about a third seen once. The CDR3 has 13 residues. V was cut by 3 bases and J by 1 base, with 6 bases left in between. Germline CDR1 LNHDA, CDR2 SQIVND (reference sequence). Patients chosen for sequencing had CD8+CD57+ cells that had expanded, as shown by flow cytometry. Therapy had not been given to patients before blood sampling. The study, taken as a whole, reports: Significant differences in CD8+ Simpson's diversity were not observed between patients and controls. A set of 25 to 30 CD8+ CDR3 sequences was shared between patients and controls, and these sequences appeared highly expressed in patients.

The TCR was taken from a human donor with aplastic anemia. The sample consisted of sorted CD4+, CD8+, or CD8+CD57+ T cells (not recorded which) from PBMCs. The chain recombines TRBV19 with TRBJ1-1; D remains ambiguous. This CDR3 is CASSMEGNTEAFF. CDR3 sequence (DNA): TGTGCCAGTAGTATGGAGGGGAACACTGAAGCTTTCTTT. Drawing the rest from reference TRBV19 and TRBJ1-1, the complete variable domain is DGGITQSPKYLFRKEGQNVTLSCEQNLNHDAMYWYRQDPGQGLRLIYYSQIVNDFQKGDIAEGYSVSREKKESFPLTVTSAQKNPTAFYLCASSMEGNTEAFFGQGTRLTVV.